One sample yielded the 16 T cell receptor beta chains listed below, sequenced in a study of blood T cell repertoires in COVID-19. The table came from immunoSEQ multiplex PCR; TCRdb's copy has only in-frame clones and leaves some out. This sample has hundreds of thousands of clones, with 90% found just once. The sequencing sample was made of PBMCs or T cells enriched from blood (not recorded which). The receptors derive from a woman younger than 30 with acute COVID-19.

V is TRBV28 and J is TRBJ2-7, with a tentative D call TRBD2 (5 bases). V lost 4 bases and J 6 bases, leaving 10 bases between the germline ends. The CDR3 length is 12 residues. The germline V gene encodes CDR1 MDHEN and CDR2 SYDVKM. The CDR3 DNA follows: TGTGCCAGCAGTTCTGGACTCGGCGAGCAGTACTTC. This sequence encodes CASSSGLGEQYF.

The genes are TRBV9 and TRBJ1-3, with a weak D call TRBD1 (6 bases). Trimming removed 3 bases at V and 3 bases at J, with 10 bases between. Germline V gene data show CDR1 as SGDLS and CDR2 as YYNGEE. This CDR3 has 14 amino acids. Here the CDR3 reads CASSARTDGNTIYF. Written as DNA, the CDR3 is TGTGCCAGCAGCGCCCGGACAGATGGAAACACCATATATTTT.

CDR3 sequence: CSGQGVYEQYF. CDR3 DNA: TGCAGCGGACAGGGGGTCTACGAGCAGTACTTC. The chain links TRBV29-1 to TRBJ2-7; TRBD1 matches at 9 bases. The V and J ends lost 7 bases and 3 bases, in that order; junction bases with no gene match: 1. Germline V gene sequence: CDR1 SQVTM, CDR2 ANQGSEA. This CDR3 is 11 amino acids long.

V gene TRBV18 combines with J gene TRBJ2-3; 7 nucleotides agree with TRBD1. CDR3 length: 15 amino acids. Per germline, CDR1 KGHSH and CDR2 LQKENI. V shed 6 bases, J shed 0 bases, and the junction held 6 bases outside the gene matches. This chain's CDR3 is CASSPRDSSTDTQYF. DNA of the CDR3: TGTGCCAGCTCCCCCAGGGACAGCAGCACAGATACGCAGTATTTT.

The rearrangement joins TRBV7-2 to TRBJ2-7, with 10 bases lining up with TRBD2. The germline V gene encodes CDR1 SGHTA and CDR2 FQGNSA. The CDR3 sequence is 15 residues long. Trimming removed 1 base from V and 2 bases from J; junction bases left unmatched: 2. This CDR3 is CASSLELAGAYEQYF. The CDR3 nucleotides read TGTGCCAGCAGCTTAGAGCTAGCGGGAGCCTACGAGCAGTACTTC. Full variable domain (remainder filled in from reference TRBV7-2 and TRBJ2-7): GAGVSQSPSNKVTEKGKDVELRCDPISGHTALYWYRQSLGQGLEFLIYFQGNSAPDKSGLPSDRFSAERTGGSVSTLTIQRTQQEDSAVYLCASSLELAGAYEQYFGPGTRLTVT.

The rearrangement links TRBV29-1 to TRBJ1-1, with a weak D call TRBD1 (5 bases). CDR3 length: 14 residues. Germline values: CDR1 SQVTM, CDR2 ANQGSEA. The V end lost 6 bases, the J end lost 1 base, and 15 bases lay between the germline ends. CDR3 bases: TGCAGCGTCGCCCCCCGTACAGGGAACACTGAAGCTTTCTTT. Its protein is CSVAPRTGNTEAFF.

The gene calls are TRBV28 and TRBJ2-7, with 9 bases lining up with TRBD2. V shed 2 bases, J shed 4 bases, and the junction held 6 bases outside the gene matches. This CDR3 contains 15 residues. CDR1 and CDR2 (germline): MDHEN, SYDVKM. CDR3 in DNA: TGTGCCAGCAGTTTAGTGGTAGCGGGAGTGTACGAGCAGTACTTC. The encoded protein is CASSLVVAGVYEQYF.

V and J are TRBV6-5 and TRBJ1-2; a weak D match, TRBD1 (6 bases). This CDR3 contains 14 residues. Germline CDR1 reads MNHEY; CDR2 reads SVGAGI. V was cut by 8 bases and J by 1 base, with 14 bases left in between. In DNA form, the CDR3 reads TGTGCCAGCGCCCGGACAGAATTTAACTATGGCTACACCTTC. Its protein is CASARTEFNYGYTF.

The genes are TRBV6-2 or TRBV6-3 and TRBJ2-7; D may correspond to TRBD1 or TRBD2 (5 bases each). V was shortened by 6 bases and J by 2 bases, with 8 bases between the two germline ends. Germline CDR1 is MNHEY and CDR2 is SVGEGT. The CDR3 is 12 amino acids. The CDR3 nucleotides read TGTGCCAGCAGCGGGGCAGCCTACGAGCAGTACTTC. As protein: CASSGAAYEQYF.

This clone was seen only once. CDR3 sequence reads: CASSLVQGAPHGEQYF. In nucleotides, the CDR3 is TGTGCCAGCAGCTTGGTCCAGGGGGCGCCCCACGGCGAGCAGTACTTC. This rearrangement joins TRBV5-8 to TRBJ2-7, with 8 bases lining up with TRBD1. The J segment lost 6 bases and the V segment lost 0 bases, leaving 11 bases of the junction unmatched. The CDR3 runs to 16 residues. Germline lookup yields CDR1 SGHTS and CDR2 YDEGEE.

V gene TRBV2 combines with J gene TRBJ2-7, with 11 bases matching TRBD1. The CDR3 runs to 14 residues. Germline CDR1 is SNHLY and CDR2 is FYNNEI. Losses at the gene ends were 8 bases for V and 4 bases for J; bases not matched to a gene: 7. CDR3 nucleotide sequence: TGTGCCAGCTGGAACCGGGACAGGGGGTACGAGCAGTACTTC. Translating it yields CASWNRDRGYEQYF.

The chain joins TRBV5-4 to TRBJ2-1; possibly TRBD1 for D (5 bases). V dropped 4 bases and J dropped 5 bases, with 13 bases sitting between them. Germline V gives CDR1 SGHNT, CDR2 YYREEE (reference sequence). The CDR3 sequence is 14 residues long. The CDR3 region is CASSLGAVHNEQFF. The DNA for the CDR3 is TGTGCCAGCAGCCTTGGGGCTGTCCACAATGAGCAGTTCTTC.

This clone was observed a single time. The chain combines TRBV19 with TRBJ1-1; no definite D call. This CDR3 spans 13 amino acids. The ends were cut back, 8 bases at V and 0 bases at J, with 10 bases in the middle. Germline values: CDR1 LNHDA, CDR2 SQIVND (reference sequence). This CDR3 reads CASRKQLNTEAFF. In nucleotides, the CDR3 is TGTGCCAGTCGAAAACAGCTGAACACTGAAGCTTTCTTT.

This clone has just a few counts. This chain connects TRBV7-3 to TRBJ2-2; maybe TRBD2 (5 bases). Germline values: CDR1 SGHTA, CDR2 FQGTGA. CDR3 length equals 15 residues. Deletions cut 0 bases from V and 4 bases from J, with 9 bases between. The chain's CDR3 is CASSLTLGSTGELFF. Written as DNA, the CDR3 is TGTGCCAGCAGCTTAACACTAGGGAGCACCGGGGAGCTGTTTTTT.

The chain combines TRBV19 with TRBJ1-2; D gene uncertain. V was pared by 3 bases and J by 7 bases, with 9 bases between. Looked up from germline, CDR1 is LNHDA and CDR2 is SQIVND (reference sequence). This CDR3 is built from 12 residues. CDR3 coding DNA: TGTGCCAGTAGTATCCGAGAGTCTGGCTACACCTTC. Encoded protein: CASSIRESGYTF.

The genes are TRBV20-1 and TRBJ2-1; 9 bases are shared with TRBD2. The junction had 6 bases not matched to a gene; V was cut back by 3 bases and J by 6 bases. CDR1 is DFQATT and CDR2 is SNEGSKA in the germline V gene (reference sequence). The CDR3 consists of 14 residues. CDR3 sequence (DNA): TGCAGTGCTAGTTATCTAGCGGGGCTCAATGAGCAGTTCTTC. Protein sequence: CSASYLAGLNEQFF.